This T cell receptor beta chain was obtained from a study of CD8+CD57+ T cells in acquired aplastic anemia. The use of genomic DNA as template underpinned the TCR beta VDJ and CDR3 profiling. TCRdb reanalysed the reads using MiXCR and keeps one entry per CDR3 protein. Of around 180,000 distinct CDR3 sequences listed, about 64% are singletons. The germline gives CDR1 LNHDA, CDR2 SQIVND (reference sequence). With 7 bases clipped from V and 5 bases from J, the junction kept 25 bases outside the gene matches. This CDR3 has 20 amino acids. Sequencing was performed on sorted CD4+, CD8+, or CD8+CD57+ T cells (not recorded which) from PBMCs. The source of this sequence is a human donor with severe aplastic anemia or a healthy control (not recorded which). This chain uses TRBV19 with TRBJ2-2; 7 bases are a match to TRBD2. CDR3 sequence: CASNGEWSGTPTSDTGELFF. As DNA, the CDR3 is TGTGCCAGTAATGGGGAATGGTCCGGAACGCCTACTAGCGATACCGGGGAGCTGTTTTTT.